What follows describes a single T cell receptor (beta chain). These data belong to a study of blood T cell repertoires in COVID-19. Study-level information: The United States, Italy and Spain provided the acute and convalescent COVID-19 samples.

Original processing notes: It was from reference gene primer amplification that nucleated cell counts were estimated. Generated by immunoSEQ multiplex PCR, the TCRdb table keeps only in-frame clones and is missing some. V and J calls plus clone size are reproduced from that table; the DNA served to infer D and trimming. The sample has about 44,000 clones, around three quarters seen once. In germline, CDR1 is SGHNT, CDR2 YYREEE (reference sequence). CDR3 size: 13 residues. Trimming took off 1 base at V and 8 bases at J, with 9 bases between the two ends. Sequenced sample: peripheral blood. The chain joins TRBV5-4 to TRBJ1-4; D is unclear. The TCR comes from a man at least 80 years old with acute or convalescent COVID-19. This CDR3 reads CASSLRGFEKLFF. The CDR3 bases are TGTGCCAGCAGCTTGCGAGGGTTCGAAAAACTGTTTTTT.